What follows are 9 T cell receptor beta chains derived from one specimen sequenced in a study of T cell responses to AZD1222 COVID-19 vaccine. Generated by immunoSEQ multiplex PCR, the TCRdb table keeps only in-frame clones and is missing some. The sample includes about 130,000 clones, 70% to 90% seen only once; the top ten take around 8%. Here the sequenced sample was peripheral blood, taken 28 days after the second dose of the MenACWY control vaccine. The receptors were gathered from an adult who received the MenACWY meningococcal vaccine as a control.

The chain uses TRBV12-3 or TRBV12-4 and TRBJ1-5; the D gene is possibly TRBD1 (5 bases). The CDR3 has 13 residues. Trimming shortened V by 6 bases and J by 4 bases, and 10 bases separated the two germline ends. The CDR3 nucleotides read TGTGCCAGCAGACGCGGGGCTAATCAGCCCCAGCATTTT. Its translation is CASRRGANQPQHF.

The CDR3, as DNA: TGTGCCGCCATTGGGGCCGGCACTGAAGCTTTCTTT. Its protein product is CAAIGAGTEAFF. V usage is TRBV6-5 and J usage is TRBJ1-1; D possibly corresponds to TRBD1 (5 bases). Germline values: CDR1 MNHEY, CDR2 SVGAGI. The CDR3 totals 12 residues. Trimming removed 11 bases at V and 4 bases at J, with 14 bases between.

V is TRBV14 and J is TRBJ1-4; D perhaps matches TRBD1 (5 bases). V lost 0 bases to trimming and J lost 8 bases, with 13 bases between them. This CDR3 is 15 amino acids long. Germline assignment: CDR1 SGHDN and CDR2 FVKESK. The CDR3 protein is CASSQEAGYREKLFF. The CDR3, as DNA: TGTGCCAGCAGCCAAGAGGCAGGGTATAGGGAAAAACTGTTTTTT.

The chain is built from TRBV7-9 and TRBJ1-3, with TRBD1 identical over 9 bases. CDR3 size: 14 residues. The junction had 5 bases not matched to a gene; V was cut back by 3 bases and J by 8 bases. Germline V gene lookup returns CDR1 SEHNR and CDR2 FQNEAQ (reference sequence). CDR3 amino acids: CASSFGQGWHTIYF. CDR3 coding DNA: TGTGCCAGCAGCTTCGGACAGGGGTGGCACACCATATATTTT.

The gene calls are TRBV5-1 and TRBJ2-1; TRBD2 aligns across 7 bases. The ends lost 4 bases at V and 15 bases at J; junction bases unmatched: 13. This CDR3 region has 13 residues. Germline V gene sequence: CDR1 SGHRS, CDR2 YFSETQ. The CDR3 is CASSRNKAGEMFF. Here the CDR3 DNA reads TGCGCCAGCAGCAGAAATAAGGCGGGAGAGATGTTCTTC.

Only a few counts were recorded for this clone. The chain recombines TRBV19 with TRBJ2-7, with D hard to call. Trimming shortened V by 6 bases and J by 2 bases, and 17 bases separated the two germline ends. Germline assignment: CDR1 LNHDA and CDR2 SQIVND (reference sequence). The CDR3 has 15 residues. DNA for the CDR3: TGTGCCAGTAGGATTAGGAACGCCCTGACCTACGAGCAGTACTTC. It codes for CASRIRNALTYEQYF.

The chain uses TRBV7-3 and TRBJ2-5, with a possible D match to TRBD2 (6 bases). Trimming shortened V by 0 bases and J by 9 bases, and 14 bases separated the two germline ends. Germline CDR1 reads SGHTA; CDR2 reads FQGTGA. The CDR3 sequence is 14 residues long. This chain's CDR3 is CASSLTGGLRAQYF. The CDR3 DNA follows: TGTGCCAGCAGCTTAACGGGGGGACTGCGGGCCCAGTACTTC.

The V and J genes are TRBV19 and TRBJ1-6; TRBD1 matches 7 bases. This CDR3 spans 16 amino acids. The V segment lost 6 bases and the J segment 8 bases; nucleotides outside the gene matches: 13. The germline V gene has CDR1 LNHDA and CDR2 SQIVND (reference sequence). The chain's CDR3 is CASSDRAQGVHSPLHF. The CDR3 DNA sequence: TGTGCCAGTAGCGACAGGGCCCAGGGGGTACATTCACCCCTCCACTTT.

The V and J genes are TRBV9 and TRBJ2-2; D might be TRBD2 (6 bases). Per the germline V gene, CDR1 is SGDLS and CDR2 is YYNGEE. The CDR3 runs 13 residues. The V end lost 8 bases, the J end lost 3 bases, and 11 bases lay between the germline ends. The chain's CDR3 is CASGDFYTGELFF. CDR3 bases: TGTGCCAGTGGGGACTTCTACACCGGGGAGCTGTTTTTT.